A single sample gave rise to the 7 T cell receptor beta chains below, sequenced in a study of blood T cell repertoires in COVID-19. Measured with immunoSEQ multiplex PCR; TCRdb has only the in-frame clones, and not every one. The data contain about 360,000 clones, around 84% of them singletons. The specimen sequenced was peripheral blood. These receptors all come from a human donor in a cohort sampled during active COVID-19.

This clone appeared once. The chain couples TRBV7-2 to TRBJ1-2, with 7 bases lining up with TRBD1. CDR1 and CDR2 (germline): SGHTA, FQGNSA. The V segment lost 2 bases and the J segment 7 bases; nucleotides outside the gene matches: 7. The CDR3 has 14 amino acids. The CDR3 reads CASSLSDRGLGYTF. The CDR3 DNA reads TGTGCCAGCAGCTTATCTGATAGGGGGCTTGGCTACACCTTC.

The chain uses TRBV10-2 and TRBJ1-6; TRBD1 might be the D (6 bases). Trimming removed 7 bases at V and 9 bases at J, with 16 bases between. The CDR3 sequence is 14 residues long. The germline CDR1 and CDR2 sequences are WSHSY and SAAADI. The CDR3 sequence is CASMGHRVGSPLHF. Written as DNA, the CDR3 is TGCGCCAGCATGGGACACAGGGTCGGTTCACCCCTCCACTTT.

The rearrangement joins TRBV7-2 to TRBJ2-1, with 8 bases aligning to TRBD2. With 1 base clipped from V and 5 bases from J, the junction kept 1 base outside the gene matches. Germline V gives CDR1 SGHTA, CDR2 FQGNSA. The CDR3 consists of 14 residues. The CDR3 spells CASSLVGGDNEQFF. In nucleotides, the CDR3 is TGTGCCAGCAGCTTAGTCGGGGGGGACAATGAGCAGTTCTTC.

This chain connects TRBV30 to TRBJ2-2; 8 nucleotides line up with TRBD1. After removal of 5 bases from V and 5 bases from J, the junction contained 13 bases not matched to a gene. This CDR3 is 16 amino acids long. Germline V gene data show CDR1 as GTSNPN and CDR2 as SVGIG (reference sequence). CDR3: CAWYLGQGERTGELFF. The CDR3 coding sequence is TGTGCCTGGTACCTTGGACAGGGAGAAAGGACCGGGGAGCTGTTTTTT.

V gene TRBV30 combines with J gene TRBJ1-1; D unclear. The germline V and J ends were trimmed by 2 bases and 1 base, with 14 bases remaining between them. Looked up from germline, CDR1 is GTSNPN and CDR2 is SVGIG (reference sequence). The length of the CDR3 is 15 residues. The CDR3 spells CAWSPPGERNTEAFF. The CDR3 nucleotides read TGTGCCTGGAGTCCTCCTGGTGAGAGGAACACTGAAGCTTTCTTT.

This clone appeared a few times. CDR3 nucleotide sequence: TGTGCCAGCAGCACCCCGGGAAACTATGGCTACACCTTC. Protein: CASSTPGNYGYTF. The rearrangement links TRBV12-3 or TRBV12-4 to TRBJ1-2; D not certain. The CDR3 is made up of 13 amino acids. V was shortened by 6 bases and J by 2 bases, with 10 bases between the two germline ends.

The rearrangement joins TRBV3-1 (or the pseudogene TRBV3-2) to TRBJ2-1; 10 bases are a match to TRBD2. This CDR3 contains 19 residues. The germline V gene has CDR1 LGHDT and CDR2 YNNKEL (reference sequence). V lost 1 base and J lost 0; bases outside the gene matches: 9. CDR3 sequence: CASSQVRGTSALSYNEQFF. CDR3 sequence (DNA): TGTGCCAGCAGCCAAGTGCGCGGGACTAGCGCCCTCTCCTACAATGAGCAGTTCTTC.